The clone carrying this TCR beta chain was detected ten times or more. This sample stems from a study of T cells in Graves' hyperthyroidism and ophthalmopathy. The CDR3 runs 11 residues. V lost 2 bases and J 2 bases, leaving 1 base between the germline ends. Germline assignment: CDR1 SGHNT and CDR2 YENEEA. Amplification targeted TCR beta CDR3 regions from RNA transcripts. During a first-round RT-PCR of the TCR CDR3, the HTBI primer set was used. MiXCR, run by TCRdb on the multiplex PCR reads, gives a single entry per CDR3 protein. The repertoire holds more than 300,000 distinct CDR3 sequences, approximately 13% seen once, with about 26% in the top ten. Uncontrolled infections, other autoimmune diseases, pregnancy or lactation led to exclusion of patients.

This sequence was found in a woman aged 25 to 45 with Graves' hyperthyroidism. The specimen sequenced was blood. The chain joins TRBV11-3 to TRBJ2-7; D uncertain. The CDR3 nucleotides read TGTGCCAGCAGCTTAACCTACGAGCAGTACTTC. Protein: CASSLTYEQYF.